The rows below give T cell receptor beta chains drawn from one sample of a study of T-cell reconstitution after alpha-beta-depleted transplantation in children. TCRdb reanalysed the PCR reads using MiXCR and keeps one entry per CDR3 protein. This repertoire shows about 480,000 distinct CDR3 sequences, approximately 13% found once; its top ten account for around 6%. The source was PBMCs from the stem cell graft donor, collected from the stem cell graft. The receptors stem from a human donor who donated a stem cell graft to a child with combined immunodeficiency. Each CDR3 is given with its conserved first and last residue. D genes are given only for firm matches. Only some rows state a clone size, as once, few, many or a class for expanded clones.

v_gene: TRBV12-3/TRBV12-4
j_gene: TRBJ2-3
len: 13
abundance: few
d_gene: TRBD1
CDR3nt: TGTGCCAGCCGGGGACAGGGACCAGATACGCAGTATTTT
CDR3aa: CASRGQGPDTQYF

v_gene: TRBV18
j_gene: TRBJ2-3
len: 17
abundance: few
d_gene: TRBD1
CDR3nt: TGTGCCAGCTCACCACCCCGGGGACAGGGTCTGTCAGATACGCAGTATTTT
CDR3aa: CASSPPRGQGLSDTQYF

v_gene: TRBV3-1
j_gene: TRBJ2-1
len: 15
abundance: many
d_gene: TRBD2
CDR3nt: TGTGCCAGCAGTTTTTGGAGCGGGGGGATTAATGAGCAGTTCTTC
CDR3aa: CASSFWSGGINEQFF

v_gene: TRBV6-1
j_gene: TRBJ2-7
len: 15
abundance: .
d_gene: .
CDR3nt: TGTGCCAGCAGTGCATACCGGGACAAGGTCTACGAGCAGTACTTC
CDR3aa: CASSAYRDKVYEQYF

v_gene: TRBV5-6
j_gene: TRBJ2-7
len: 12
abundance: few
d_gene: TRBD1
CDR3nt: TGTGCCAGCAGCGCGACAGGGGGGGAGCAGTACTTC
CDR3aa: CASSATGGEQYF

v_gene: TRBV21-1
j_gene: TRBJ2-5
len: 13
abundance: few
d_gene: .
CDR3nt: TGTGCCAGCAGCAAATCAGGGCCAGAGACCCAGTACTTC
CDR3aa: CASSKSGPETQYF

v_gene: TRBV10-3
j_gene: TRBJ2-6
len: 15
abundance: .
d_gene: .
CDR3nt: TGTGCCATCAGTGAGACCGGCTATGGGGCCAACGTCCTGACTTTC
CDR3aa: CAISETGYGANVLTF

v_gene: TRBV11-2
j_gene: TRBJ2-1
len: 20
abundance: few
d_gene: TRBD2
CDR3nt: TGTGCCAGCAGCTTCCACCCTCGGCCAGCGGGAGGCCAATCCTACAATGAGCAGTTCTTC
CDR3aa: CASSFHPRPAGGQSYNEQFF

v_gene: TRBV4-1
j_gene: TRBJ2-1
len: 16
abundance: .
d_gene: .
CDR3nt: TGCGCCAGCAGCCAAGACTCGGGACTCTCCTACAATGAGCAGTTCTTC
CDR3aa: CASSQDSGLSYNEQFF

v_gene: TRBV5-1
j_gene: TRBJ2-7
len: 16
abundance: many
d_gene: TRBD2
CDR3nt: TGCGCCAGCAGCTTGGGGTCAGGACTAGCGGGCTACGAGCAGTACTTC
CDR3aa: CASSLGSGLAGYEQYF

v_gene: TRBV7-9
j_gene: TRBJ1-1
len: 14
abundance: many
d_gene: .
CDR3nt: TGTGCCAGCAGCTTAGAACGTGGAAACACTGAAGCTTTCTTT
CDR3aa: CASSLERGNTEAFF

v_gene: TRBV2
j_gene: TRBJ2-4
len: 13
abundance: once
d_gene: TRBD1
CDR3nt: TGTGCCAGCACGACAGGGAGCGGAAACATTCAGTACTTC
CDR3aa: CASTTGSGNIQYF

v_gene: TRBV7-9
j_gene: TRBJ1-3
len: 15
abundance: few
d_gene: TRBD1
CDR3nt: TGTGCCAGCAGCTTAGGAGTCACAGGGGACCACACCATATATTTT
CDR3aa: CASSLGVTGDHTIYF

v_gene: TRBV5-1
j_gene: TRBJ2-1
len: 15
abundance: .
d_gene: TRBD1
CDR3nt: TGCGCCAGCAGCTTGGATGGGACAGGGGGCAATGAGCAGTTCTTC
CDR3aa: CASSLDGTGGNEQFF

v_gene: TRBV20-1
j_gene: TRBJ1-1
len: 17
abundance: many
d_gene: TRBD1
CDR3nt: TGCAGTGCTAGCCCCACAGGGGTGCCCCTTGTAGGGGCTGAAGCTTTCTTT
CDR3aa: CSASPTGVPLVGAEAFF

v_gene: TRBV2
j_gene: TRBJ2-1
len: 11
abundance: few
d_gene: .
CDR3nt: TGTGCCAGCAGAATACACAATGAGCAGTTCTTC
CDR3aa: CASRIHNEQFF

v_gene: TRBV12-3/TRBV12-4
j_gene: TRBJ2-1
len: 11
abundance: many
d_gene: .
CDR3nt: TGTGCCAGCAGTTTACGGACAGAGCAGTTCTTC
CDR3aa: CASSLRTEQFF

v_gene: TRBV29-1
j_gene: TRBJ1-2
len: 12
abundance: .
d_gene: TRBD1
CDR3nt: TGCAGCGTTGCCGACAGGGGCTATGGCTACACCTTC
CDR3aa: CSVADRGYGYTF

v_gene: TRBV7-9
j_gene: TRBJ1-1
len: 14
abundance: .
d_gene: .
CDR3nt: TGTGCCAGCAGGGTGGGGCTGCCGAGCACTGAAGCTTTCTTT
CDR3aa: CASRVGLPSTEAFF

v_gene: TRBV11-1
j_gene: TRBJ2-7
len: 21
abundance: .
d_gene: TRBD2
CDR3nt: TGTGCCAGCAGCACCGGGACAGGGAAGGCTAGCGGGGGGCCACTCTACTACGAGCAGTACTTC
CDR3aa: CASSTGTGKASGGPLYYEQYF

v_gene: TRBV5-1
j_gene: TRBJ2-7
len: 15
abundance: many
d_gene: TRBD1
CDR3nt: TGCGCCAGCAGCTTAACAGGGGCGACGGACTACGAGCAGTACTTC
CDR3aa: CASSLTGATDYEQYF

v_gene: TRBV6-2/TRBV6-3
j_gene: TRBJ2-1
len: 15
abundance: few
d_gene: .
CDR3nt: TGTGCCAGCAGTTACTCGAGTAAGCGGGACAATGAGCAGTTCTTC
CDR3aa: CASSYSSKRDNEQFF

v_gene: TRBV21-1
j_gene: TRBJ2-1
len: 15
abundance: many
d_gene: .
CDR3nt: TGTGCCAGCAGGGCGAGGCTGACACCTTACAATGAGCAGTTCTTC
CDR3aa: CASRARLTPYNEQFF

v_gene: TRBV6-4
j_gene: TRBJ2-1
len: 15
abundance: few
d_gene: .
CDR3nt: TGTGCCAGCAGTGACCTCGGGGGCGCGGGCAATGAGCAGTTCTTC
CDR3aa: CASSDLGGAGNEQFF

v_gene: TRBV28
j_gene: TRBJ1-5
len: 14
abundance: .
d_gene: .
CDR3nt: TGTGCCAGCAGTCCCCGGACGGACAATCAGCCCCAGCATTTT
CDR3aa: CASSPRTDNQPQHF

v_gene: TRBV12-3/TRBV12-4
j_gene: TRBJ1-2
len: 14
abundance: .
d_gene: .
CDR3nt: TGTGCCAGCAGTTTACGGCAGTCGTTCTATGGCTACACCTTC
CDR3aa: CASSLRQSFYGYTF

v_gene: TRBV4-3
j_gene: TRBJ2-7
len: 17
abundance: .
d_gene: TRBD1
CDR3nt: TGCGCCAGCAGCGCCGCTAAAGCCGGGACAGTGGCATACGAGCAGTACTTC
CDR3aa: CASSAAKAGTVAYEQYF

v_gene: TRBV5-6
j_gene: TRBJ2-5
len: 13
abundance: .
d_gene: .
CDR3nt: TGTGCCAGCCAGACAAAAATCCGGGAGACCCAGTACTTC
CDR3aa: CASQTKIRETQYF

v_gene: TRBV7-2
j_gene: TRBJ2-2
len: 16
abundance: many
d_gene: .
CDR3nt: TGTGCCAGCAGCTTAGCGGAGGGGTCAGGGCTCAGGGAGCTGTTTTTT
CDR3aa: CASSLAEGSGLRELFF

v_gene: TRBV29-1
j_gene: TRBJ2-3
len: 14
abundance: few
d_gene: TRBD1
CDR3nt: TGCAGCACTGACAGGGGAGAGAGTACAGATACGCAGTATTTT
CDR3aa: CSTDRGESTDTQYF

v_gene: TRBV10-3
j_gene: TRBJ2-3
len: 13
abundance: few
d_gene: .
CDR3nt: TGTGCCGGCGGGACACCTCCCACAGATACGCAGTATTTT
CDR3aa: CAGGTPPTDTQYF

v_gene: TRBV27
j_gene: TRBJ2-1
len: 13
abundance: few
d_gene: .
CDR3nt: TGTGCCAGCAGTTTAGTGCCTGTTGATGAGCAGTTCTTC
CDR3aa: CASSLVPVDEQFF

v_gene: TRBV20-1
j_gene: TRBJ1-5
len: 15
abundance: .
d_gene: .
CDR3nt: TGCAGTGCATTCCCCAGAGGCCTCAGCAATCAGCCCCAGCATTTT
CDR3aa: CSAFPRGLSNQPQHF

v_gene: TRBV9
j_gene: TRBJ2-3
len: 15
abundance: many
d_gene: TRBD2
CDR3nt: TGTGCCAGCAGCGTATCACTAGCGGGGACAGATACGCAGTATTTT
CDR3aa: CASSVSLAGTDTQYF

v_gene: TRBV20-1
j_gene: TRBJ2-1
len: 15
abundance: .
d_gene: .
CDR3nt: TGCAGTGCGGCACAGGGATTTTTTAGGTCCAATGAGCAGTTCTTC
CDR3aa: CSAAQGFFRSNEQFF

v_gene: TRBV5-1
j_gene: TRBJ2-7
len: 15
abundance: many
d_gene: .
CDR3nt: TGCGCCAGCAGCTTGGTCGGGAGCCCAACCTACGAGCAGTACTTC
CDR3aa: CASSLVGSPTYEQYF

v_gene: TRBV12-3/TRBV12-4
j_gene: TRBJ1-2
len: 14
abundance: many
d_gene: .
CDR3nt: TGTGCCAGCAGTTTTGGGGGGCAGGGCTATGGCTACACCTTC
CDR3aa: CASSFGGQGYGYTF

v_gene: TRBV7-9
j_gene: TRBJ1-4
len: 12
abundance: few
d_gene: .
CDR3nt: TGTGCCAGCGGACAAACCAATGAAAAACTGTTTTTT
CDR3aa: CASGQTNEKLFF

v_gene: TRBV12-3/TRBV12-4
j_gene: TRBJ2-6
len: 14
abundance: few
d_gene: TRBD2
CDR3nt: TGTGCCAGCGCGGGGGTACCTGGGGCCAACGTCCTGACTTTC
CDR3aa: CASAGVPGANVLTF

v_gene: TRBV15
j_gene: TRBJ2-4
len: 12
abundance: once
d_gene: .
CDR3nt: TGTGCCGGAGATCTAGCCAAAAACATTCAGTACTTC
CDR3aa: CAGDLAKNIQYF